Below are 12 T cell receptor beta chains sequenced from a single sample in a study of cytomegalovirus exposure and HLA in healthy donors. Use of 60 Vbeta and 13 Jbeta primers characterized the PCR. Here immunoSEQ multiplex PCR was the method, and the copy in TCRdb shows in-frame clones only, minus some. The table lists under 300,000 clones, roughly 91% of them singletons. The source material was PBMCs. These receptor sequences come from a girl aged 2-10 years in good health and CMV-seronegative.

This clone has a single count. The chain carries TRBV14 and TRBJ1-1, with TRBD1 as a possible D gene (5 bases). Looked up from germline, CDR1 is SGHDN and CDR2 is FVKESK. The CDR3 is 14 residues long. Trimming took off 2 bases at V and 5 bases at J, with 12 bases between the two ends. The CDR3: CASSQLPDSTEAFF. The CDR3 DNA is TGTGCCAGCAGCCAACTTCCCGACAGTACTGAAGCTTTCTTT.

This rearrangement joins TRBV7-2 to TRBJ2-1; maybe TRBD2 (6 bases). The CDR3 extends over 16 amino acids. The V end was cut by 8 bases, the J end by 2 bases, with 19 bases between. The germline V gene encodes CDR1 SGHTA and CDR2 FQGNSA. CDR3 sequence (DNA): TGTGCCAGCTCCCCATGGGTAGCGGAACCCTACAATGAGCAGTTCTTC. Translation gives CASSPWVAEPYNEQFF.

This chain joins TRBV6-1 and TRBJ2-5, with 7 bases fitting TRBD1. The V and J ends lost 10 bases and 3 bases, in that order; junction bases with no gene match: 8. Germline V CDR1 and CDR2: MNHNS, SASEGT. The CDR3 runs to 13 residues. DNA for the CDR3: TGTGCCACCACGGGACAGAGTAAAGAGACCCAGTACTTC. This sequence encodes CATTGQSKETQYF.

The chain joins TRBV5-6 to TRBJ2-1, with 8 bases fitting TRBD2. Germline CDR1 reads SGHDT; CDR2 reads YYEEEE. The CDR3 is 17 amino acids. V trimming: 4 bases; J trimming: 8 bases; junction bases outside the gene matches: 17. DNA of the CDR3: TGTGCCAGCAGCACCCGTGGTAGCGGGATCGGATTGGATGAGCAGTTCTTC. This encodes CASSTRGSGIGLDEQFF.

The V call is TRBV2, the J call TRBJ2-2, with 9 bases matching TRBD1. There are 15 residues in the CDR3. The V segment lost 10 bases and the J segment 2 bases; nucleotides outside the gene matches: 8. CDR1 SNHLY and CDR2 FYNNEI come from the germline V gene. The CDR3 here is CAIVRDRDNTGELFF. In DNA, the CDR3 is TGTGCCATCGTCCGGGACAGGGATAACACCGGGGAGCTGTTTTTT.

The CDR3 here is CASSLTSGGAYEQYF. CDR3 sequence (DNA): TGTGCCAGCAGCTTGACTAGCGGAGGGGCCTACGAGCAGTACTTC. The chain is built from TRBV5-6 and TRBJ2-7; TRBD2 aligns across 8 bases. The CDR3 extends over 15 amino acids. From germline, CDR1 is SGHDT and CDR2 YYEEEE. J lost 2 bases, V lost 1 base, and 5 bases had no gene match.

The chain uses TRBV11-2 and TRBJ2-7, with 10 bases identical to TRBD2. There are 13 residues in the CDR3. Trimming took 3 bases from V and 12 from J; bases not matched to a gene: 8. CDR1 SGHAT and CDR2 FQNNGV come from the germline V gene. For the CDR3, the DNA is TGTGCCAGCAGCTTCCCTAGCGGGAGAGTTCCGTACTTC. Its translation is CASSFPSGRVPYF.

This chain connects TRBV2 to TRBJ1-6; tentatively, D is TRBD1 (5 bases). Germline-derived CDR1 and CDR2 are SNHLY and FYNNEI. V was pared by 5 bases and J by 9 bases, with 14 bases between. The CDR3 covers 14 residues. CDR3 region: CASSPGIRVSPLHF. The DNA of the CDR3 is TGTGCCAGCAGTCCAGGGATTCGGGTTTCACCCCTCCACTTT.

V gene TRBV2 combines with J gene TRBJ2-1, with D possibly being TRBD1 (5 bases). The CDR3 is made up of 15 amino acids. V was trimmed by 3 bases and J by 3 bases, leaving 12 bases between them. Per germline, CDR1 SNHLY and CDR2 FYNNEI. The CDR3 region is CASSDSGIGYNEQFF. The CDR3 bases are TGTGCCAGCAGTGATTCAGGGATAGGCTACAATGAGCAGTTCTTC.

The chain is built from TRBV13 and TRBJ2-3; 8 bases are shared with TRBD1. The CDR3 runs to 13 residues. Germline V gives CDR1 PRHDT, CDR2 FYEKMQ (reference sequence). The V segment lost 5 bases and the J segment 6 bases; nucleotides outside the gene matches: 4. The CDR3 loop is CASSQGASDTQYF. CDR3 bases: TGTGCCAGCAGCCAGGGGGCTTCGGATACGCAGTATTTT.

The chain joins TRBV7-9 to TRBJ1-2, with D unclear. The V and J ends lost 4 bases and 7 bases respectively, with 7 bases between them. The CDR3 contains 11 residues. Germline V gene lookup returns CDR1 SEHNR and CDR2 FQNEAQ (reference sequence). In DNA, the CDR3 is TGTGCCAGCAGCTCAGGTCCTGGCTACACCTTC. It yields the protein CASSSGPGYTF.

The chain couples TRBV27 to TRBJ1-2; tentatively, D is TRBD1 (5 bases). The CDR3 has 18 amino acids. Germline lookup yields CDR1 MNHEY and CDR2 SMNVEV (reference sequence). Trimming shortened V by 4 bases and J by 3 bases, and 24 bases separated the two germline ends. CDR3 bases: TGTGCCAGCAGTTCCGCATTAAGGGGCCAGGGAAGGCACTATGGCTACACCTTC. Its protein product is CASSSALRGQGRHYGYTF.